A single sample is the source of the 2 T cell receptor beta chains below, sequenced in a study of T cells in Graves' hyperthyroidism and ophthalmopathy. Amplification of TCR beta CDR3 regions used RNA as the template. During a first-round RT-PCR of the TCR CDR3, the HTBI primer set was used. MiXCR, applied by TCRdb to the multiplex PCR reads, yields one record per CDR3 protein. Among about 580,000 distinct CDR3 sequences, about 15% were seen once, and the ten largest hold roughly 6.2%. Sequencing was carried out using blood. The source of these receptors is a woman aged 25 to 39 with Graves' hyperthyroidism that later progressed to Graves' ophthalmopathy.

V usage is TRBV24-1 and J usage is TRBJ2-1; 11 positions match TRBD1. The trim removed 4 bases at V and 7 bases at J, leaving 8 bases unmatched. This CDR3 is built from 16 residues. CDR1 KGHDR and CDR2 SFDVKD come from the germline V gene. The CDR3 region has the DNA TGTGCCACCAGTGACCCCGGACAGGGGGCGGGTAATGAGCAGTTCTTC. It specifies CATSDPGQGAGNEQFF.

This clonotype was observed many times. The chain is built from TRBV6-5 and TRBJ1-1, with D unclear. V was pared by 2 bases and J by 3 bases, with 4 bases between. Germline V gene sequence: CDR1 MNHEY, CDR2 SVGAGI. This CDR3 has 12 amino acids. CDR3 protein: CASSYRDTEAFF. CDR3 nucleotide sequence: TGTGCCAGCAGTTACAGGGACACTGAAGCTTTCTTT.